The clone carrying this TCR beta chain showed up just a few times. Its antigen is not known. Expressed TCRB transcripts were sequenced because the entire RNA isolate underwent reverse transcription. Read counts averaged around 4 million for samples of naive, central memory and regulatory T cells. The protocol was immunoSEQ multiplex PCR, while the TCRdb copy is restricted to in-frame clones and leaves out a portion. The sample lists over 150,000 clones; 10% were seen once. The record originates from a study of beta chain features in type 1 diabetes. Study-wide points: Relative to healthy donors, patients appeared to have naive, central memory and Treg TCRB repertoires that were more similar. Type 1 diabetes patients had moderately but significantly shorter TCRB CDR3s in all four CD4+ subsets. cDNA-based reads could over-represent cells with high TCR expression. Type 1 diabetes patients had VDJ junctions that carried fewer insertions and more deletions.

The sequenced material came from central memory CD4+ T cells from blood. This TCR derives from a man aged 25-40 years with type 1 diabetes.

The CDR3 DNA reads TGCAGCGTTGGACAGGGGAATGGCTACACCTTC. Protein sequence: CSVGQGNGYTF. V is TRBV29-1 and J is TRBJ1-2; 8 bases match TRBD1. Looked up from germline, CDR1 is SQVTM and CDR2 is ANQGSEA. There are 11 residues in the CDR3. The trim removed 4 bases at V and 6 bases at J, leaving 1 base unmatched.